This TCR beta chain is from a study of vaccination effects on CD4 cells after COVID-19. In the study overall: Expansion with viral peptide pools was applied to antigen-specific CD4+ T cells by the ViraFEST assay prior to sequencing. Wells of roughly 2.1 million PBMC each were grown with 8.5 to 10 IU/ml IL-2 and approximately 9.5 ug/ml peptides. The post-vaccine samples were taken, at the median, 72 days after the second dose.

Measured with immunoSEQ multiplex PCR; TCRdb has only the in-frame clones, and not every one. In the table there are 65,000 to 90,000 clones, over 65% of which are singletons. Whole-study results and caveats: Both infection-induced and vaccine-induced clones contracted markedly at late post-vaccination timepoints.

V lost 1 base to trimming and J lost 9 bases, with 16 bases between them. CDR3 length: 15 residues. Germline-derived CDR1 and CDR2 are LGHDT and YNNKEL (reference sequence). Comments on this clone: Its target is not known.

On approximately day 9 of culture, CD4+ T cells were separated out. The participants, recipients of two vaccine doses, got either BNT162b2 or mRNA-1273. This sequence joins TRBV3-1 (or the pseudogene TRBV3-2) and TRBJ2-1; TRBD2 might be the D (5 bases). This TCR was sampled from a human donor who received a COVID-19 vaccine. The material was CD4+ T cells from PBMCs cultured without peptide, obtained after COVID-19 vaccination. The CDR3 DNA reads as TGTGCCAGCAGCCAAGGATATCTAGCTAGGGTTGAGCAGTTCTTC. This gives the protein CASSQGYLARVEQFF.